Below are 8 T cell receptor beta chains sequenced from a single sample in a study of shared clonotypes between healthy human individuals. Assay: immunoSEQ multiplex PCR; the TCRdb copy retains only in-frame clones and omits some. The sample yields approximately 2.1 million clones, approximately 93% seen once. Sequencing was done on a sample of naive CD4+ T cells from PBMCs. Subset: CD45RA+ positively selected. The receptors derive from a man aged 18 to 29 in good health. Some clones in this sample may be carry-over from other donors' samples.

The chain employs TRBV6-5 and TRBJ1-6; 9 bases agree with TRBD1. This CDR3 has 15 amino acids. The germline gives CDR1 MNHEY, CDR2 SVGAGI. Trimming removed 2 bases from V and 9 bases from J; junction bases left unmatched: 5. CDR3 coding DNA: TGTGCCAGCAGTTACGGGACAGGGCCAGGTTCACCCCTCCACTTT. This codes for CASSYGTGPGSPLHF.

The chain combines TRBV5-6 with TRBJ1-4; weak D call: TRBD1 (6 bases). The germline gives CDR1 SGHDT, CDR2 YYEEEE. Trimming took 0 bases from V and 6 from J, leaving 15 bases between them. This CDR3 is 16 amino acids long. DNA of the CDR3: TGTGCCAGCAGCTTGGGAACGGGGGCTGGGGATGAAAAACTGTTTTTT. It codes for CASSLGTGAGDEKLFF. Together with reference TRBV5-6 and TRBJ1-4, the CDR3 gives the full variable domain: DAGVTQSPTHLIKTRGQQVTLRCSPKSGHDTVSWYQQALGQGPQFIFQYYEEEERQRGNFPDRFSGHQFPNYSSELNVNALLLGDSALYLCASSLGTGAGDEKLFFGSGTQLSVL.

The chain combines TRBV10-2 with TRBJ1-1, with 7 bases identical to TRBD1. Germline values: CDR1 WSHSY, CDR2 SAAADI. With V trimmed by 6 bases and J by 1 base, 2 bases remained unmatched. This CDR3 spans 13 amino acids. The chain's CDR3 is CASSRDRNTEAFF. The CDR3 region has the DNA TGCGCCAGCAGCCGGGACAGGAACACTGAAGCTTTCTTT.

The rearrangement links TRBV11-2 to TRBJ2-7; D may be TRBD1 (6 bases). Germline V gene lookup returns CDR1 SGHAT and CDR2 FQNNGV. Trimming removed 1 base from V and 4 bases from J, with 23 bases in between. The CDR3 has 18 residues. The CDR3 spells CASSLAAFGATGRYEQYF. The CDR3 DNA follows: TGTGCCAGCAGCTTAGCGGCGTTTGGGGCCACAGGGCGGTACGAGCAGTACTTC.

This clone was seen just once. The chain links TRBV7-2 to TRBJ1-5, with unresolved D. Trimming shortened V by 2 bases and J by 8 bases, and 7 bases separated the two germline ends. Germline CDR1 and CDR2: SGHTA and FQGNSA. The CDR3 is made up of 12 amino acids. This chain's CDR3 is CASSLSAEPQHF. For the CDR3, the DNA is TGTGCCAGCAGCTTATCCGCGGAGCCCCAGCATTTT. The full variable domain, in which reference TRBV7-2 and TRBJ1-5 provide the parts outside the CDR3, is GAGVSQSPSNKVTEKGKDVELRCDPISGHTALYWYRQSLGQGLEFLIYFQGNSAPDKSGLPSDRFSAERTGGSVSTLTIQRTQQEDSAVYLCASSLSAEPQHFGDGTRLSIL.

The chain is built from TRBV9 and TRBJ2-2; D gene uncertain. The V and J ends lost 0 bases and 7 bases respectively, with 10 bases between them. Germline CDR1 and CDR2: SGDLS and YYNGEE. The CDR3 contains 14 residues. The CDR3 sequence is CASSVVLGGGELFF. In DNA form, the CDR3 reads TGTGCCAGCAGCGTAGTCCTAGGCGGCGGGGAGCTGTTTTTT.

This rearrangement joins TRBV4-2 to TRBJ2-1, with D unclear. Between the trimmed V and J ends, which lost 0 bases and 0 bases, there was a span of 12 bases. The V gene's germline CDR1 is LGHNA and CDR2 YNFKEQ. The CDR3 is made up of 17 amino acids. CDR3 protein: CASSQDIDGYSYNEQFF. CDR3 sequence (DNA): TGTGCCAGCAGCCAAGATATTGACGGGTACTCCTACAATGAGCAGTTCTTC.

V is TRBV7-3 and J is TRBJ2-2; D remains ambiguous. This CDR3 is built from 16 residues. The germline gives CDR1 SGHTA, CDR2 FQGTGA. V lost 2 bases and J lost 2, with 12 bases in between. The CDR3 nucleotides are TGTGCCAGCAGCTTACAATCGGCATCTAACACCGGGGAGCTGTTTTTT. The encoded protein is CASSLQSASNTGELFF.